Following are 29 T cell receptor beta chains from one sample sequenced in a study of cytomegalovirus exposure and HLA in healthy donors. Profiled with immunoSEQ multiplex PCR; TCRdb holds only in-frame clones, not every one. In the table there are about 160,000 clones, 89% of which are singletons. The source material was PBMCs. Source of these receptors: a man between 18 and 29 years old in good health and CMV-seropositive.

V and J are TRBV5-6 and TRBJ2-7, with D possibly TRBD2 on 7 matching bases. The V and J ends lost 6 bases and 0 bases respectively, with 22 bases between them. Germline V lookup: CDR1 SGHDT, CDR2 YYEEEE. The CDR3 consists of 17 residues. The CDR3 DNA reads TGTGCCAGCAACCAAGGGGGGGCTAGCGCATCCTCCTACGAGCAGTACTTC. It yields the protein CASNQGGASASSYEQYF.

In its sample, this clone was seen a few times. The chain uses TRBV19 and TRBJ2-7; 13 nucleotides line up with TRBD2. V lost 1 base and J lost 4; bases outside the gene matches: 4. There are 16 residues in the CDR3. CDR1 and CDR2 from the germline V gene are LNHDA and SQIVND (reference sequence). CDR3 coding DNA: TGTGCCAGTAGTATAGGGGGGACTAGCGGGACATACGAGCAGTACTTC. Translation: CASSIGGTSGTYEQYF. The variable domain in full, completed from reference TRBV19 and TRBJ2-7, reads DGGITQSPKYLFRKEGQNVTLSCEQNLNHDAMYWYRQDPGQGLRLIYYSQIVNDFQKGDIAEGYSVSREKKESFPLTVTSAQKNPTAFYLCASSIGGTSGTYEQYFGPGTRLTVT.

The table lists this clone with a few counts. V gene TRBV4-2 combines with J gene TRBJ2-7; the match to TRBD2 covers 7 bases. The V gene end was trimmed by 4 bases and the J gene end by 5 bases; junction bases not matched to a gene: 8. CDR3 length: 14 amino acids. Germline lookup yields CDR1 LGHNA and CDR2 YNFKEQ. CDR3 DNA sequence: TGTGCCAGCAGCCTTCGACTAGCCCCCGACGAGCAGTACTTC. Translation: CASSLRLAPDEQYF.

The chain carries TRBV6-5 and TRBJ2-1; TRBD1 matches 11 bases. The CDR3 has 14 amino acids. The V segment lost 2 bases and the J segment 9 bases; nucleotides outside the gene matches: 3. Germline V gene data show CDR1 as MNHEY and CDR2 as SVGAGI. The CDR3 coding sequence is TGTGCCAGCAGTTACGGGACAGGGGGAAGTGAGCAGTTCTTC. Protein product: CASSYGTGGSEQFF.

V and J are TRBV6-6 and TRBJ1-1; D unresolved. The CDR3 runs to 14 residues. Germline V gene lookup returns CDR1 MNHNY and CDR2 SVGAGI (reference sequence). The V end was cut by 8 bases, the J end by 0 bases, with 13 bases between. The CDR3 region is CASGPVGMNTEAFF. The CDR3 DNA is TGTGCCAGCGGCCCAGTCGGGATGAACACTGAAGCTTTCTTT.

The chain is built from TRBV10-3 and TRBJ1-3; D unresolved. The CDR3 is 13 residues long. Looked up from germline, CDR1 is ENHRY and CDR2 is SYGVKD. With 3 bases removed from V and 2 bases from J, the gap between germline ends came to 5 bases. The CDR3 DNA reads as TGTGCCATCAGTGACAGTACTGGAAACACCATATATTTT. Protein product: CAISDSTGNTIYF.

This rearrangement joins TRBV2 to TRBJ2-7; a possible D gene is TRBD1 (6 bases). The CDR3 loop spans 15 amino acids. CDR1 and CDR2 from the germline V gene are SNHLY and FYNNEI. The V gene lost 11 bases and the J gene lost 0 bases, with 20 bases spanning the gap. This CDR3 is CADVLERGSSYEQYF. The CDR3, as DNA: TGTGCCGACGTATTAGAAAGGGGGAGCTCCTACGAGCAGTACTTC.

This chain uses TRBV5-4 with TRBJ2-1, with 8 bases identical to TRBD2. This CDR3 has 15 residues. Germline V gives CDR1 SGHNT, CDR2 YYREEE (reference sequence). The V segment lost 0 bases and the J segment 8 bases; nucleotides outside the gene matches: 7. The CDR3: CASSLVGRAYYEQFF. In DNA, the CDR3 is TGTGCCAGCAGCTTGGTCGGGAGGGCCTATTATGAGCAGTTCTTC.

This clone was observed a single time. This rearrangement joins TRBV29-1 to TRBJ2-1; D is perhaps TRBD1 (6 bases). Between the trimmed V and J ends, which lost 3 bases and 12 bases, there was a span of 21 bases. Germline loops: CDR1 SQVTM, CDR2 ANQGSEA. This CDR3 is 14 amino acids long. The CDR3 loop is CSVDHTTQGQGQFF. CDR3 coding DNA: TGCAGCGTTGATCACACTACCCAGGGACAAGGGCAGTTCTTC.

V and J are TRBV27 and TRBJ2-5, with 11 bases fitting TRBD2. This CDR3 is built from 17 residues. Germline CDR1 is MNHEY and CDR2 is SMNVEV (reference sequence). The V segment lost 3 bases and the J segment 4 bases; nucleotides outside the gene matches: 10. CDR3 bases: TGTGCCAGCAGTTTTAATCTAGGGCTAGCGGGAGGAGAGACCCAGTACTTC. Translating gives CASSFNLGLAGGETQYF.

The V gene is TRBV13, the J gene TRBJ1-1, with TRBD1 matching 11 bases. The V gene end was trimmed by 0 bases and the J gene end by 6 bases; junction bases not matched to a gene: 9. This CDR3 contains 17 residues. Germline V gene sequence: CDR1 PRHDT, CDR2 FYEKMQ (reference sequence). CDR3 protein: CASSLGGTGGILAEAFF. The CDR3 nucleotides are TGTGCCAGCAGCTTAGGGGGGACAGGGGGTATATTGGCTGAAGCTTTCTTT.

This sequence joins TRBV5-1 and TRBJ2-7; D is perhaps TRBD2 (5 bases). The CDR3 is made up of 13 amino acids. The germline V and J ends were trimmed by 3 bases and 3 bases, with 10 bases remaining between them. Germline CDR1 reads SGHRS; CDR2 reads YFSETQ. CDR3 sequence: CASSSDSLYEQYF. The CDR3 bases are TGCGCCAGCAGCTCGGACTCCCTCTACGAGCAGTACTTC.

CDR3 sequence: CASSLVAGGNTEAFF. CDR3 nucleotide sequence: TGTGCCAGCAGCTTAGTGGCAGGGGGGAACACTGAAGCTTTCTTT. The V call is TRBV7-2, the J call TRBJ1-1; 7 bases map to TRBD1. V shed 1 base and J 1 base; nucleotides not matched to a gene: 3. This CDR3 is 15 amino acids long. Germline V gives CDR1 SGHTA, CDR2 FQGNSA.

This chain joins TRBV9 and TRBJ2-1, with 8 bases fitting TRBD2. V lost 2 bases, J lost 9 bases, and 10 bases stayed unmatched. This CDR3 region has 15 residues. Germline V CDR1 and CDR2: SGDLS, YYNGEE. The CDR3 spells CASSVGSGRKVEQFF. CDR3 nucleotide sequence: TGTGCCAGCAGCGTTGGCAGCGGGAGAAAGGTTGAGCAGTTCTTC.

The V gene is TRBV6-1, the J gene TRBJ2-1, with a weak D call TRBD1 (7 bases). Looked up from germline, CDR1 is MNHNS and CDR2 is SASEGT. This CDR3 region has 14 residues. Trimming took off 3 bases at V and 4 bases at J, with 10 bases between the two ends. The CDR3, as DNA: TGTGCCAGCAGTGAGCCAGGGGGGTACAATGAGCAGTTCTTC. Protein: CASSEPGGYNEQFF.

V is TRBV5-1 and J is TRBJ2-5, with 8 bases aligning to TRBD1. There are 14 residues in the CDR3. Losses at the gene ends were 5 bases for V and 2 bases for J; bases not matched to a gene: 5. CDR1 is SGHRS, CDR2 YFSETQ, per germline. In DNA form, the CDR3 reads TGCGCCAGCAGGCACGGACAGGGTCAAGAGACCCAGTACTTC. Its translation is CASRHGQGQETQYF.

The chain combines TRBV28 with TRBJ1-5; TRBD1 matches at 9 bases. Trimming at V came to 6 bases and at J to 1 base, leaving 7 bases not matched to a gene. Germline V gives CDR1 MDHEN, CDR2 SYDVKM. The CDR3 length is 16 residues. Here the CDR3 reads CASRPWTGASNQPQHF. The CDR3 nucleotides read TGTGCCAGCAGGCCTTGGACAGGGGCCAGCAATCAGCCCCAGCATTTT.

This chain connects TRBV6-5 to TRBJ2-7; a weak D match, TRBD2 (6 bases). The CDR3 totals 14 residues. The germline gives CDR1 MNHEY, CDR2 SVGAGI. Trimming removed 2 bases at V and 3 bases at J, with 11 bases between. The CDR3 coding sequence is TGTGCCAGCAGTTACGCAGCGGGCAACTACGAGCAGTACTTC. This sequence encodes CASSYAAGNYEQYF.

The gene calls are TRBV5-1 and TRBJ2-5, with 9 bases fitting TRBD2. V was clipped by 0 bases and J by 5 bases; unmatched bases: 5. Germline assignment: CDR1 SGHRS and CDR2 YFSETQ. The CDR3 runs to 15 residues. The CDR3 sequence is CASSLVAGERETQYF. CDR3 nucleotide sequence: TGCGCCAGCAGCTTGGTAGCGGGAGAGCGGGAGACCCAGTACTTC.

The CDR3 here is CASSFRGGWGDTDTQYF. As DNA, the CDR3 is TGTGCCAGCAGCTTCCGGGGAGGTTGGGGGGACACAGATACGCAGTATTTT. The chain carries TRBV9 and TRBJ2-3; possibly TRBD2 for D (6 bases). V was clipped by 4 bases and J by 2 bases, with 20 bases between them. This CDR3 is built from 17 residues. Germline assignment: CDR1 SGDLS and CDR2 YYNGEE.

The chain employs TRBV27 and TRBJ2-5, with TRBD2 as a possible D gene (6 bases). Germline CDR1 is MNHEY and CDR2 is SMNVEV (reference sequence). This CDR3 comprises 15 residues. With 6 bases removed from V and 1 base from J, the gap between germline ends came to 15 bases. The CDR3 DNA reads TGTGCCAGCAGCTTGGGACTGGGGGGCCAAGAGACCCAGTACTTC. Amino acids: CASSLGLGGQETQYF.

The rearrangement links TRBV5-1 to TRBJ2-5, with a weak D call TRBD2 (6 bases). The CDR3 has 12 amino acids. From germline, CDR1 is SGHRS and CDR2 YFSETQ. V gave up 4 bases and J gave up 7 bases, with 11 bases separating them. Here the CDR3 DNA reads TGCGCCAGCAGCCCGGGGGAAGGGACCCAGTACTTC. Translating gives CASSPGEGTQYF.

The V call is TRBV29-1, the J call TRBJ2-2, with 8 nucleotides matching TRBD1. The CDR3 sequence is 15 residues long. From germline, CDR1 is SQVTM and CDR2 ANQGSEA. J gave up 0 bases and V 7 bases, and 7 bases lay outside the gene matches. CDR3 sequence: CSARLQGANTGELFF. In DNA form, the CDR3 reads TGCAGCGCTAGACTACAGGGGGCGAACACCGGGGAGCTGTTTTTT.

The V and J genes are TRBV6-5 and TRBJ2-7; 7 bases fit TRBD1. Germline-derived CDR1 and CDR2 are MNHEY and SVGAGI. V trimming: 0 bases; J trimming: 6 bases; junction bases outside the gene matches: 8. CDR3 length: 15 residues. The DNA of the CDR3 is TGTGCCAGCAGTTACTCGAGACAGGGAAGCTCCGAGCAGTACTTC. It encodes CASSYSRQGSSEQYF.

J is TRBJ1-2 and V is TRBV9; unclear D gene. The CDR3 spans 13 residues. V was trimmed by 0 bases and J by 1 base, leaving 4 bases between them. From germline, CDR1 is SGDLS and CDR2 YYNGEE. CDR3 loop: CASSVDSNYGYTF. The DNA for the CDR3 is TGTGCCAGCAGCGTAGACAGTAACTATGGCTACACCTTC.

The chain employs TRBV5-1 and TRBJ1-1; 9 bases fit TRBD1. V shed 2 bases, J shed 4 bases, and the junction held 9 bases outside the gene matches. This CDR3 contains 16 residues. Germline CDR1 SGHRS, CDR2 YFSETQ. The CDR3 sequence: CASSFGSGQGITEAFF. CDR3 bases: TGCGCCAGCAGCTTCGGCTCGGGACAGGGAATCACTGAAGCTTTCTTT.

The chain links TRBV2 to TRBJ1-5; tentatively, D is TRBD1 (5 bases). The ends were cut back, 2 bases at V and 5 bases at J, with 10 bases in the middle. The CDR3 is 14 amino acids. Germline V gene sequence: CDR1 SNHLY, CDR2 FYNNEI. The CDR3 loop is CASSERQLDQPQHF. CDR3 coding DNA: TGTGCCAGCAGTGAAAGACAGCTAGATCAGCCCCAGCATTTT.

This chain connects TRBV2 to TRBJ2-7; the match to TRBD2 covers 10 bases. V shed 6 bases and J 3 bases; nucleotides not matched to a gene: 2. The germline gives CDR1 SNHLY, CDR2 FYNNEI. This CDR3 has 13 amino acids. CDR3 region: CASRIAGGYEQYF. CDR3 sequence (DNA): TGTGCCAGCAGGATAGCGGGAGGCTACGAGCAGTACTTC.

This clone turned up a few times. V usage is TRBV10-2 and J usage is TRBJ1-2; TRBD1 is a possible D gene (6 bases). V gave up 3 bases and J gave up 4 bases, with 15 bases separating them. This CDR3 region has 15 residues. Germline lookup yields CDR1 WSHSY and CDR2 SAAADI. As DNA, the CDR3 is TGCGCCAGCAGTGATACAGGGCCCCCTTTCTATGGCTACACCTTC. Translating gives CASSDTGPPFYGYTF.